These 2 T cell receptor beta chains originate from one sample sequenced in a study of blood T cell repertoires in COVID-19. Repertoires were generated with immunoSEQ multiplex PCR, while TCRdb's copy carries only in-frame clones and drops some. Of about 88,000 clones in the sample, approximately 86% were seen once. Sample: peripheral blood. The origin of the receptors is a male donor with acute or convalescent COVID-19.

The V call is TRBV5-1, the J call TRBJ2-3; 9 bases are shared with TRBD1. The CDR3 sequence is 18 residues long. V shed 0 bases and J 0 bases; nucleotides not matched to a gene: 8. Germline V gene lookup returns CDR1 SGHRS and CDR2 YFSETQ. The CDR3, as DNA: TGCGCCAGCAGCTTGGACGGGACAGGGCGGGCTAGCACAGATACGCAGTATTTT. This translates into CASSLDGTGRASTDTQYF.

This clone was counted between two and nine times. The chain has TRBV14 and TRBJ1-6; 7 bases match TRBD1. This CDR3 has 19 amino acids. The trim removed 0 bases at V and 9 bases at J, leaving 17 bases unmatched. Germline V gene data show CDR1 as SGHDN and CDR2 as FVKESK. The CDR3 nucleotides are TGTGCCAGCAGCCAAGACCGTGACAGGGTCGGCGCCTCTAGTTCACCCCTCCACTTT. It specifies CASSQDRDRVGASSSPLHF.